This T cell receptor beta chain was captured in a study of T-cell memory formation after mild COVID-19. CDR3 length: 14 amino acids. CDR1 is SGHRS and CDR2 is YFSETQ in the germline V gene. Deletions cut 4 bases from V and 5 bases from J, with 12 bases between. From the 5' RACE reads, TCRdb called clonotypes with MiXCR, one entry per CDR3 protein. Of around 200,000 distinct CDR3 sequences listed, about a fifth are singletons. This clonotype originated in a man in his late teens or twenties who had mild COVID-19 (a few samples of this study predate the infection). Cell type and time point are not known. The sequenced sample consisted of PBMCs or a T cell subset sorted from them (not recorded which). The gene calls are TRBV5-1 and TRBJ2-2; a weak D match, TRBD2 (6 bases). In DNA form, the CDR3 reads TGCGCCAGCAGCCACGGAGGGGAAACCGGGGAGCTGTTTTTT. Encoded protein: CASSHGGETGELFF.